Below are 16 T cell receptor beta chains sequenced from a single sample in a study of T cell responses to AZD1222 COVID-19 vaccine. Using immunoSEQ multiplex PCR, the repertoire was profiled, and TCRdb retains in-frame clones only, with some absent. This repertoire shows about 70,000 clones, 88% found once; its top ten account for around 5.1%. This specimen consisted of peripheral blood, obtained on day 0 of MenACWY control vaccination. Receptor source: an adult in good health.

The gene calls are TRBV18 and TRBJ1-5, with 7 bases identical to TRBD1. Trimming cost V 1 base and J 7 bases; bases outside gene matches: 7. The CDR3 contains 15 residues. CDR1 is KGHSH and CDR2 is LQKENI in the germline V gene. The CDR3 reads CASSPLGGGLQPQHF. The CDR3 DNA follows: TGTGCCAGCTCACCACTAGGAGGGGGCTTACAGCCCCAGCATTTT.

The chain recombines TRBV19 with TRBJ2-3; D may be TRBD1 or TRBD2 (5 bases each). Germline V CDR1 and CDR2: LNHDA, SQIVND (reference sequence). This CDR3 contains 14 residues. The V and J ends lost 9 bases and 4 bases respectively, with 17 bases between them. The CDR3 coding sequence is TGTGCCAGCCACCCTCGGGGACCTTCAGATACGCAGTATTTT. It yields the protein CASHPRGPSDTQYF.

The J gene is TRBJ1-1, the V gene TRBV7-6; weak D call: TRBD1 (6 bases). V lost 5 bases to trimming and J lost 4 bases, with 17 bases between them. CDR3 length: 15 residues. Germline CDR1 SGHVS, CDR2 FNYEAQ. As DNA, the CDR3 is TGTGCCAGCAGCCCGCTGGGGGGGGCGGGCACTGAAGCTTTCTTT. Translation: CASSPLGGAGTEAFF.

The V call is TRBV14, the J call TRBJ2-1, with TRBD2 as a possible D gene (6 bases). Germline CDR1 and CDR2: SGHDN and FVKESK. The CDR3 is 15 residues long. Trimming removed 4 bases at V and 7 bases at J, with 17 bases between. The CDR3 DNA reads TGTGCCAGCAGCCCCTTGCGGGGTATCATAAATGAGCAGTTCTTC. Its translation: CASSPLRGIINEQFF.

This CDR3 is CASSPSDSGELFF. CDR3 sequence (DNA): TGTGCCAGCAGTCCCTCTGACTCCGGGGAGCTGTTTTTT. The chain combines TRBV2 with TRBJ2-2, with D unclear. In germline, CDR1 is SNHLY, CDR2 FYNNEI. Trimming removed 5 bases at V and 6 bases at J, with 10 bases between. The CDR3 covers 13 residues. Drawing the rest from reference TRBV2 and TRBJ2-2, the complete variable domain is EPEVTQTPSHQVTQMGQEVILRCVPISNHLYFYWYRQILGQKVEFLVSFYNNEISEKSEIFDDQFSVERPDGSNFTLKIRSTKLEDSAMYFCASSPSDSGELFFGEGSRLTVL.

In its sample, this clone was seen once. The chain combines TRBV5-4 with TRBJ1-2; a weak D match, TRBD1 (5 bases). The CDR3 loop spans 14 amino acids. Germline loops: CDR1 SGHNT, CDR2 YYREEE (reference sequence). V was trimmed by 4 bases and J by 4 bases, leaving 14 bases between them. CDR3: CASSVTGGTYGYTF. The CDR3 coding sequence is TGTGCCAGCAGCGTTACAGGAGGCACCTATGGCTACACCTTC.

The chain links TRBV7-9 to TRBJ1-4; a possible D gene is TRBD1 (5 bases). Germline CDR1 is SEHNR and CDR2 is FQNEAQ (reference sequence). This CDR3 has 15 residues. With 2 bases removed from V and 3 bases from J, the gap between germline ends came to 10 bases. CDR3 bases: TGTGCCAGCAGCTTATCAGGGCACCCTAATGAAAAACTGTTTTTT. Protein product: CASSLSGHPNEKLFF.

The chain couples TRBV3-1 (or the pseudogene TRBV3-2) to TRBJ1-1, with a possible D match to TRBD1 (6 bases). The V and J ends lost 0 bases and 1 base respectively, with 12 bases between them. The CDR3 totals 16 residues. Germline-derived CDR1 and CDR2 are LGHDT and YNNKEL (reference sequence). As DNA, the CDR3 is TGTGCCAGCAGCCAAGAGGGGGGCGAGGGGAACACTGAAGCTTTCTTT. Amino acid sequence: CASSQEGGEGNTEAFF.

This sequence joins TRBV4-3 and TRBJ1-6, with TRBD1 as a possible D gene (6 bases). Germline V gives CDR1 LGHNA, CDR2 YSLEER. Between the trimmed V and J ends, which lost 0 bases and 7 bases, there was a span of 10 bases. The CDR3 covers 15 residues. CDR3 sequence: CASSQDYRENSPLHF. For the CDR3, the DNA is TGCGCCAGCAGCCAAGACTACAGGGAGAATTCACCCCTCCACTTT.

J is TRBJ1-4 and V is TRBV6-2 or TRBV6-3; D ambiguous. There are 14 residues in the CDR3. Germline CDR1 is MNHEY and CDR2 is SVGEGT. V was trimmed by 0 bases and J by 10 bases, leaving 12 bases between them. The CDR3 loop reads CASSYSSLGGKLFF. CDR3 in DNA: TGTGCCAGCAGTTACTCGAGTTTAGGTGGAAAACTGTTTTTT.

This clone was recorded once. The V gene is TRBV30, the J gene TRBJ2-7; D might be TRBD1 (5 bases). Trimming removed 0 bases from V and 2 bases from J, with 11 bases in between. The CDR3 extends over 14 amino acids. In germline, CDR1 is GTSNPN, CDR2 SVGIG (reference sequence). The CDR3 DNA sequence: TGTGCCTGGAGTGTACAAGACAGCCCCTACGAGCAGTACTTC. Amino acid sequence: CAWSVQDSPYEQYF.

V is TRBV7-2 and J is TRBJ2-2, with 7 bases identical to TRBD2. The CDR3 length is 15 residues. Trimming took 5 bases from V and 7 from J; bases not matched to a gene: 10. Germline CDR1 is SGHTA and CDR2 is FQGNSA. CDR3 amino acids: CASSRRSGEGGELFF. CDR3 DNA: TGTGCCAGCAGCCGTAGGAGCGGGGAAGGCGGGGAGCTGTTTTTT.

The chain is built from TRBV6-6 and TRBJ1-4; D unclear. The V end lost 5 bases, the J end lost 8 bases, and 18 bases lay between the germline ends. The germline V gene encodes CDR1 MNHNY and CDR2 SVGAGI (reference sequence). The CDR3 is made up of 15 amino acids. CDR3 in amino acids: CASSAKTLAAEKLFF. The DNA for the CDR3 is TGTGCCAGCAGTGCAAAGACCTTAGCCGCGGAAAAACTGTTTTTT.

The CDR3 coding sequence is TGTGCCAGCAGCGTCGCGGGTCGTTTCACAGATACGCAGTATTTT. Translated: CASSVAGRFTDTQYF. This sequence joins TRBV9 and TRBJ2-3; tentative D call: TRBD2 (5 bases). The CDR3 loop spans 15 amino acids. V shed 2 bases and J shed 2 bases, with 12 bases lying between them. Germline V gives CDR1 SGDLS, CDR2 YYNGEE.

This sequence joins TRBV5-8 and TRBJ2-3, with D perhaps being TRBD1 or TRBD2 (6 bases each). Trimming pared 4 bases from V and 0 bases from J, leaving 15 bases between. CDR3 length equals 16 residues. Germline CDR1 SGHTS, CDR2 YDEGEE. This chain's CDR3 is CASSMGGSGSTDTQYF. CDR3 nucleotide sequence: TGTGCCAGCAGCATGGGGGGCTCAGGCAGCACAGATACGCAGTATTTT.

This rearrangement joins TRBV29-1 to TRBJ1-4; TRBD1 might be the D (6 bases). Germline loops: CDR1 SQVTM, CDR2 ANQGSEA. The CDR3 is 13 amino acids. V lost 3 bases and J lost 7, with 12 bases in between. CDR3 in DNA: TGCAGCGTTGACGGGGGGCGCGGTGAAAAACTGTTTTTT. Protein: CSVDGGRGEKLFF.